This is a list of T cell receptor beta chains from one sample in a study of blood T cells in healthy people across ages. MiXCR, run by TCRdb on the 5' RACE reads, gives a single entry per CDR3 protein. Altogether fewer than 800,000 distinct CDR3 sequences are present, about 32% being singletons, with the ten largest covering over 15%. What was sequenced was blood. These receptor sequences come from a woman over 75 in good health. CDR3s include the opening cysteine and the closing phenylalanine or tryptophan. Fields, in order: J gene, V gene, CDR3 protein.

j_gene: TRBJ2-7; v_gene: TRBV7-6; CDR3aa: CASSLGASGGRGAYEQYF
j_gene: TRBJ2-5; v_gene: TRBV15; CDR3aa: CATTPFAGETQYF
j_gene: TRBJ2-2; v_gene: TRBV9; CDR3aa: CASSARGNTGELFF
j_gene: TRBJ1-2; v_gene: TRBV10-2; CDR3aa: CASRESGGINYGYTF
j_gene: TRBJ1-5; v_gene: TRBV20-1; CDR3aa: CSARDRGQGNQPQHF
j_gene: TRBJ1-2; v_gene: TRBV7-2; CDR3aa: CASSLSAGTATNYGYTF
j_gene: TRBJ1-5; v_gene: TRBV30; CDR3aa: CAWREGDDQPQHF
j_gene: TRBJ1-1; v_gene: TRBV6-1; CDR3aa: CASGRGLNTEAFF
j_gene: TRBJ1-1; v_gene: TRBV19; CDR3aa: CASSIWANTEAFF
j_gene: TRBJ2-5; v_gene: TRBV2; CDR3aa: CASSDVGSQETQYF
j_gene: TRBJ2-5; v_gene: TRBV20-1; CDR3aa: CSASPTHQETQYF
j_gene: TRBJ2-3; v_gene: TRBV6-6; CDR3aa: CASSKLSGGASDTQYF
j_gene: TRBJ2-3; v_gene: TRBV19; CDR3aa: CASSTPTGGGTDTQYF
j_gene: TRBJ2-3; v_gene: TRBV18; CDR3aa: CASSPLTSGAGTDTQYF
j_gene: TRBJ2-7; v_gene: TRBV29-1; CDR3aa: CSVHDGYEQYF